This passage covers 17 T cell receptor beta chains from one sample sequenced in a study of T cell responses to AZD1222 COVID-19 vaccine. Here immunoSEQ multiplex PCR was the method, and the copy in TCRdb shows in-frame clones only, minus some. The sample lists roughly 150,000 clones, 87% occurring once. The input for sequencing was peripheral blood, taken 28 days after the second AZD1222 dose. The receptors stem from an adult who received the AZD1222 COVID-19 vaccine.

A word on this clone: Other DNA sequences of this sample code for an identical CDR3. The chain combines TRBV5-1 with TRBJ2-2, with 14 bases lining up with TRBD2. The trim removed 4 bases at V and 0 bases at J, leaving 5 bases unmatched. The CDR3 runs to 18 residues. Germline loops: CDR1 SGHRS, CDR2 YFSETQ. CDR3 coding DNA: TGCGCCAGCAGCCGAGGGACTAGCGGGGGCCCGAACACCGGGGAGCTGTTTTTT. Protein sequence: CASSRGTSGGPNTGELFF. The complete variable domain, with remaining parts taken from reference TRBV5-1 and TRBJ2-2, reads KAGVTQTPRYLIKTRGQQVTLSCSPISGHRSVSWYQQTPGQGLQFLFEYFSETQRNKGNFPGRFSGRQFSNSRSEMNVSTLELGDSALYLCASSRGTSGGPNTGELFFGEGSRLTVL.

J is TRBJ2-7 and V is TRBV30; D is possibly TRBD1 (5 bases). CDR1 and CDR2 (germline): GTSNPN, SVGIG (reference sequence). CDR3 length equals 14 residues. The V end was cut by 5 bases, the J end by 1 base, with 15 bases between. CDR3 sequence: CAWAKAGYSYEQYF. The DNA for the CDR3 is TGTGCCTGGGCCAAGGCAGGGTATTCCTACGAGCAGTACTTC.

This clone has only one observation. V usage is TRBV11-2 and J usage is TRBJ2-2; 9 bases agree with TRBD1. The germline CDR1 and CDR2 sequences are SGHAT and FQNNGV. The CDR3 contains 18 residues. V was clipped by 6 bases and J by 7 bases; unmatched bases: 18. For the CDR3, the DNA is TGTGCCAGCAGGTCATTAAGCAGGGGGACAGGGACGCTCGGGGAGCTGTTTTTT. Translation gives CASRSLSRGTGTLGELFF.

Written as DNA, the CDR3 is TGTGCCAGCAGCTTAGGATTTCAGGGGGCCCCTGAAGCTTTCTTT. Translation gives CASSLGFQGAPEAFF. The J gene is TRBJ1-1, the V gene TRBV11-2; 8 nucleotides agree with TRBD1. Losses at the gene ends were 1 base for V and 6 bases for J; bases not matched to a gene: 7. Per the germline V gene, CDR1 is SGHAT and CDR2 is FQNNGV. This CDR3 comprises 15 residues.

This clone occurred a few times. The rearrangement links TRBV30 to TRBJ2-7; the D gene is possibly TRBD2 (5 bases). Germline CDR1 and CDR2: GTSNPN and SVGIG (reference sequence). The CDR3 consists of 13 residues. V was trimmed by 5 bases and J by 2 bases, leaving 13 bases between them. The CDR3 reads CAWERRGPYEQYF. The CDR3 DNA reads TGTGCCTGGGAGAGGCGAGGGCCCTACGAGCAGTACTTC.

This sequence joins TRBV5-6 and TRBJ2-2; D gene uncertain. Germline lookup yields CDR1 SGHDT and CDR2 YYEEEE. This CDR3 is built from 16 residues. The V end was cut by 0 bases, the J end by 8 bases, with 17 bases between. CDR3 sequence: CASSLANPLPAGELFF. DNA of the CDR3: TGTGCCAGCAGCTTGGCCAATCCGCTCCCGGCGGGGGAGCTGTTTTTT.

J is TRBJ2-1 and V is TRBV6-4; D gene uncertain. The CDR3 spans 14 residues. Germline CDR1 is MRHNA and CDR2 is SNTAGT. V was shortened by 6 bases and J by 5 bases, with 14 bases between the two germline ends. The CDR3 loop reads CASSTEEFNNEQFF. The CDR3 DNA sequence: TGTGCCAGCAGCACGGAAGAGTTCAACAATGAGCAGTTCTTC.

As DNA, the CDR3 is TGCAGTATAGTACAACTCCCTTCTCTCCCCGGCTACACCTTC. Translation gives CSIVQLPSLPGYTF. J is TRBJ1-2 and V is TRBV29-1; D is undetermined. Germline loops: CDR1 SQVTM, CDR2 ANQGSEA. CDR3 length: 14 residues.

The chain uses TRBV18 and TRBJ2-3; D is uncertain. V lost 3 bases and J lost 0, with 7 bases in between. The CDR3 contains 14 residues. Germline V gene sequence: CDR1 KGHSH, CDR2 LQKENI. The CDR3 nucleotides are TGTGCCAGCTCACCTCAACCTAGCACAGATACGCAGTATTTT. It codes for CASSPQPSTDTQYF.

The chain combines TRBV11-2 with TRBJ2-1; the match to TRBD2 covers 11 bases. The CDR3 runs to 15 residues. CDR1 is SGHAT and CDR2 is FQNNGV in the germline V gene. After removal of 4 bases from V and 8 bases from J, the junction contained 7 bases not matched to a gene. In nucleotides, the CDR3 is TGTGCCAGCAGCTACCAGACTAGCGGGGCACATGAGCAGTTCTTC. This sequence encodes CASSYQTSGAHEQFF. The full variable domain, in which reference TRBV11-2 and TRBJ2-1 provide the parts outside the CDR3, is EAGVAQSPRYKIIEKRQSVAFWCNPISGHATLYWYQQILGQGPKLLIQFQNNGVVDDSQLPKDRFSAERLKGVDSTLKIQPAKLEDSAVYLCASSYQTSGAHEQFFGPGTRLTVL.

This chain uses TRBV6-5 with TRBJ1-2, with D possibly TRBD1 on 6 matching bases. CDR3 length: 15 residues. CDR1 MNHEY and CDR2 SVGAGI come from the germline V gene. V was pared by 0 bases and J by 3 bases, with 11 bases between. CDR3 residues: CASSYSARGYYGYTF. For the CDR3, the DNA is TGTGCCAGCAGTTACTCGGCCAGGGGATACTATGGCTACACCTTC.

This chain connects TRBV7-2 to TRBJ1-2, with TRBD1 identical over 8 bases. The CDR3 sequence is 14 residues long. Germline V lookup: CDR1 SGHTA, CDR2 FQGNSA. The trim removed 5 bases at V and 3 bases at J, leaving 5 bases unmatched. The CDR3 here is CASSARDRYYGYTF. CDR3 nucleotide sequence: TGTGCCAGCAGCGCCCGGGACAGGTACTATGGCTACACCTTC.

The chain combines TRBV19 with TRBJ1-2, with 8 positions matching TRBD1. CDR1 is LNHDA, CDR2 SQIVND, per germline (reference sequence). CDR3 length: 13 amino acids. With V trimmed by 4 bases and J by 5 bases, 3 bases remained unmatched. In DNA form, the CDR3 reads TGTGCCAGTAGTAATAGGACAGGGTATGGCTACACCTTC. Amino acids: CASSNRTGYGYTF. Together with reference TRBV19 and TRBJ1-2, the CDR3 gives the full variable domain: DGGITQSPKYLFRKEGQNVTLSCEQNLNHDAMYWYRQDPGQGLRLIYYSQIVNDFQKGDIAEGYSVSREKKESFPLTVTSAQKNPTAFYLCASSNRTGYGYTFGSGTRLTVV.

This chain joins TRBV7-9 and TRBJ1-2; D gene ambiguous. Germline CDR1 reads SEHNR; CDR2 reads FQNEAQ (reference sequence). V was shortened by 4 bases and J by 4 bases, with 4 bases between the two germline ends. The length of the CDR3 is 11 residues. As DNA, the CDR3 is TGTGCCAGCAGCTCTGTCTATGGCTACACCTTC. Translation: CASSSVYGYTF.

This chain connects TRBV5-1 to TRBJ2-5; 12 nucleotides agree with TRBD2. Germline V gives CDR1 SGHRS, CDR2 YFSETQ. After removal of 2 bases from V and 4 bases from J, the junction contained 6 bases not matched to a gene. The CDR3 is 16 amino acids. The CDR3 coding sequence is TGCGCCAGCAGCTTTGGACTAGCGGGGACGGGAGAGACCCAGTACTTC. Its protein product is CASSFGLAGTGETQYF.

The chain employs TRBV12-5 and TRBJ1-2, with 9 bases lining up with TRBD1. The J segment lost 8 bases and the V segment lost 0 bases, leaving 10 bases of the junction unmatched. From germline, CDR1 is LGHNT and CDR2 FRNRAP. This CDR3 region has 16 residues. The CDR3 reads CASGLVGWDRDEGYTF. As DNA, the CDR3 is TGTGCTAGTGGTTTGGTAGGGTGGGACAGGGACGAAGGCTACACCTTC.

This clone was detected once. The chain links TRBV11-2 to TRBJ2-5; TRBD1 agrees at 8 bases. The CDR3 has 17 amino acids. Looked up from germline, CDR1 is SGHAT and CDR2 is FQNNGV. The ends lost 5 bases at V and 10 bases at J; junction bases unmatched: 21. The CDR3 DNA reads TGTGCCAGCAGCAAAACCGGACAGGGTCTATCCCAGGGGGGCCAGTACTTC. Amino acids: CASSKTGQGLSQGGQYF.